This passage covers 19 T cell receptor beta chains from one sample sequenced in a study of T cells in Graves' hyperthyroidism and ophthalmopathy. Amplification of TCR beta CDR3 regions was performed using RNA transcripts as template. HTBI primers were the set used in a first-round RT-PCR of the TCR CDR3. TCRdb reprocessed the multiplex PCR reads via MiXCR and lists one record per CDR3 protein. The profile covers hundreds of thousands of distinct CDR3 sequences, with 15% to 18% appearing a single time and 28% taken by the ten largest. The sequencing input was blood. Every receptor here comes from a woman aged 18-29 years with Graves' hyperthyroidism that later progressed to Graves' ophthalmopathy.

This clonotype was recorded at least ten times. The V call is TRBV20-1, the J call TRBJ2-1, with D possibly TRBD1 on 5 matching bases. The CDR3 extends over 15 amino acids. V lost 0 bases and J lost 4, with 13 bases in between. From germline, CDR1 is DFQATT and CDR2 SNEGSKA (reference sequence). CDR3 sequence reads: CSAREELRGYNEQFF. The CDR3 bases are TGCAGTGCTAGAGAGGAACTAAGGGGTTACAATGAGCAGTTCTTC.

The CDR3 here is CSARPTGTDSYEQYF. The CDR3 coding sequence is TGCAGTGCTAGGCCTACCGGGACAGACTCCTACGAGCAGTACTTC. The chain employs TRBV20-1 and TRBJ2-7, with TRBD1 identical over 7 bases. Germline values: CDR1 DFQATT, CDR2 SNEGSKA (reference sequence). Germline trimming cut 3 bases from V and 0 bases from J; bases unmatched to any gene: 8. The CDR3 spans 15 residues.

This clonotype was found a few times. The chain combines TRBV6-1 with TRBJ2-7; 7 bases agree with TRBD1. Germline V gene sequence: CDR1 MNHNS, CDR2 SASEGT. This CDR3 is built from 16 residues. With V trimmed by 8 bases and J by 3 bases, 16 bases remained unmatched. CDR3 sequence reads: CASHPPRGRGNYEQYF. DNA for the CDR3: TGTGCCAGCCACCCCCCCCGGGGCAGGGGGAACTACGAGCAGTACTTC.

This clonotype has just a few counts. The V gene is TRBV15, the J gene TRBJ1-5, with TRBD1 as a possible D gene (5 bases). The CDR3 contains 15 residues. Trimming pared 2 bases from V and 2 bases from J, leaving 10 bases between. Germline CDR1 is LNHNV and CDR2 is YYDKDF (reference sequence). CDR3 bases: TGTGCCACCAGCAGACAGGGTGGGGGCAATCAGCCCCAGCATTTT. Translated, it gives CATSRQGGGNQPQHF.

This clonotype was picked up a small number of times. The chain links TRBV4-2 to TRBJ2-5; 11 bases map to TRBD2. Trimming at V came to 0 bases and at J to 5 bases, leaving 5 bases not matched to a gene. Germline loops: CDR1 LGHNA, CDR2 YNFKEQ. The CDR3 sequence is 16 residues long. CDR3: CASSQEFRTSGETQYF. The CDR3 nucleotides are TGTGCCAGCAGCCAAGAATTTCGGACTAGCGGGGAGACCCAGTACTTC.

This clonotype appeared a few times. The chain uses TRBV12-3 or TRBV12-4 and TRBJ2-1; 8 positions match TRBD2. The CDR3 totals 15 residues. The ends lost 5 bases at V and 2 bases at J; junction bases unmatched: 5. CDR3 sequence reads: CASSPGTRPYNEQFF. In DNA form, the CDR3 reads TGTGCCAGCAGTCCCGGGACTAGGCCCTACAATGAGCAGTTCTTC.

The V and J genes are TRBV28 and TRBJ2-7; D is unresolved. The V gene lost 2 bases and the J gene lost 4 bases, with 12 bases spanning the gap. The CDR3 covers 14 residues. Germline lookup yields CDR1 MDHEN and CDR2 SYDVKM. This CDR3 reads CASSLAESPYEQYF. For the CDR3, the DNA is TGTGCCAGCAGTTTAGCGGAAAGTCCGTACGAGCAGTACTTC.

In this sample, this clonotype turned up many times. This sequence joins TRBV28 and TRBJ1-2; 10 nucleotides line up with TRBD1. In germline, CDR1 is MDHEN, CDR2 SYDVKM. J was trimmed by 1 base and V by 6 bases; bases with no gene match: 5. The CDR3 extends over 15 amino acids. The CDR3 DNA reads as TGTGCCAGCAGACCCGGGACAGGGGATAACTATGGCTACACCTTC. Translated, it gives CASRPGTGDNYGYTF.

The sample holds many counts of this clonotype. The V gene is TRBV7-8, the J gene TRBJ1-5; possible D gene TRBD1, 5 bases. The V and J ends lost 1 base and 3 bases respectively, with 19 bases between them. The CDR3 runs to 18 residues. The germline CDR1 and CDR2 sequences are SGHVS and FQNEAQ. CDR3 coding DNA: TGTGCCAGCAGCTTAGACCGACTCGTGGGGCCCCCCAATCAGCCCCAGCATTTT. This gives the protein CASSLDRLVGPPNQPQHF.

This clonotype was found many times. This chain links TRBV20-1 with TRBJ2-3; 9 nucleotides align to TRBD2. The CDR3 consists of 15 residues. Germline V gene lookup returns CDR1 DFQATT and CDR2 SNEGSKA (reference sequence). Trimming took 5 bases from V and 2 from J; bases not matched to a gene: 8. CDR3 loop: CSACRLAEYTDTQYF. Here the CDR3 DNA reads TGCAGTGCTTGCAGACTAGCGGAGTACACAGATACGCAGTATTTT.

This clonotype was detected many times. The chain uses TRBV6-1 and TRBJ2-5; the D gene could be TRBD1 or TRBD2 (5 bases each). V dropped 6 bases and J dropped 7 bases, with 21 bases sitting between them. The CDR3 loop spans 15 amino acids. Looked up from germline, CDR1 is MNHNS and CDR2 is SASEGT. The CDR3 loop is CASRGRPGPPGTQYF. CDR3 nucleotides: TGTGCCAGCAGAGGCAGGCCGGGACCCCCGGGGACCCAGTACTTC.

The chain links TRBV7-2 to TRBJ2-4; 7 nucleotides line up with TRBD1. Germline loops: CDR1 SGHTA, CDR2 FQGNSA. This CDR3 is 13 amino acids long. The trim removed 6 bases at V and 6 bases at J, leaving 5 bases unmatched. The CDR3 region is CASSDRVRNIQYF. The CDR3 DNA reads as TGTGCCAGCAGTGACAGGGTTCGAAACATTCAGTACTTC. The complete variable domain, with remaining parts taken from reference TRBV7-2 and TRBJ2-4, reads GAGVSQSPSNKVTEKGKDVELRCDPISGHTALYWYRQSLGQGLEFLIYFQGNSAPDKSGLPSDRFSAERTGGSVSTLTIQRTQQEDSAVYLCASSDRVRNIQYFGAGTRLSVL.

The chain carries TRBV6-2 or TRBV6-3 and TRBJ2-3, with TRBD1 matching over 7 bases. V lost 5 bases, J lost 3 bases, and 5 bases stayed unmatched. The germline CDR1 and CDR2 sequences are MNHEY and SVGEGT. The CDR3 extends over 14 amino acids. DNA for the CDR3: TGTGCCAGCAGTCAGGTGACAGGGACAGATACGCAGTATTTT. Translated, it gives CASSQVTGTDTQYF.

This clonotype was detected only a few times. The chain joins TRBV28 to TRBJ1-1, with 7 bases that match TRBD1. CDR3 length: 15 residues. The germline CDR1 and CDR2 sequences are MDHEN and SYDVKM. The trim removed 4 bases at V and 5 bases at J, leaving 10 bases unmatched. CDR3 bases: TGTGCCAGCAGTTACTCAGGGGGGCCGGGGACTGAAGCTTTCTTT. This encodes CASSYSGGPGTEAFF.

There are a few counts of this clonotype. The chain links TRBV24-1 to TRBJ2-5; the match to TRBD1 covers 7 bases. CDR1 and CDR2 (germline): KGHDR, SFDVKD. V dropped 9 bases and J dropped 4; count of bases not matched to a gene: 4. The CDR3 runs 12 residues. CDR3 loop: CATSGGSETQYF. As DNA, the CDR3 is TGTGCCACCTCAGGGGGATCAGAGACCCAGTACTTC.

This clonotype came up many times. This rearrangement joins TRBV6-1 to TRBJ2-7, with D possibly matching TRBD2 (6 bases). V was shortened by 2 bases and J by 2 bases, with 16 bases between the two germline ends. The CDR3 length is 16 residues. Germline V gene data show CDR1 as MNHNS and CDR2 as SASEGT. DNA for the CDR3: TGTGCCAGCAGTGAAATGGGACTGAGAACCCCCTACGAGCAGTACTTC. Protein product: CASSEMGLRTPYEQYF.

This clonotype was observed at least ten times. The rearrangement links TRBV11-2 to TRBJ2-3; 8 bases line up with TRBD1. The CDR3 has 17 amino acids. Trimming at V came to 1 base and at J to 3 bases, leaving 9 bases not matched to a gene. Germline CDR1 SGHAT, CDR2 FQNNGV. The CDR3 DNA is TGTGCCAGCAGCTTAGCCTACAGGGGGATTCCGACAGATACGCAGTATTTT. It specifies CASSLAYRGIPTDTQYF. Full variable domain (rest looked up from reference TRBV11-2 and TRBJ2-3): EAGVAQSPRYKIIEKRQSVAFWCNPISGHATLYWYQQILGQGPKLLIQFQNNGVVDDSQLPKDRFSAERLKGVDSTLKIQPAKLEDSAVYLCASSLAYRGIPTDTQYFGPGTRLTVL.

This clonotype was picked up a small number of times. The chain uses TRBV29-1 and TRBJ2-3, with TRBD2 as a possible D gene (5 bases). Germline-derived CDR1 and CDR2 are SQVTM and ANQGSEA. CDR3 length: 12 residues. Trimming took 7 bases from V and 3 from J, leaving 11 bases between them. The CDR3 nucleotides are TGCAGCGCTGTCCGGGATACAGATACGCAGTATTTT. Protein: CSAVRDTDTQYF.

This clonotype was picked up many times. The chain employs TRBV7-9 and TRBJ1-1; unclear D gene. V was cut by 8 bases and J by 1 base, with 5 bases left in between. CDR3 size: 11 residues. Germline-derived CDR1 and CDR2 are SEHNR and FQNEAQ (reference sequence). The DNA of the CDR3 is TGTGCCAGCTTCCAGAACACTGAAGCTTTCTTT. It yields the protein CASFQNTEAFF.